Below are 10 T cell receptor beta chains sequenced from a single sample in a study of cytomegalovirus exposure and HLA in healthy donors. 60 Vbeta and 13 Jbeta primers were used in PCR. The protocol was immunoSEQ multiplex PCR, while the TCRdb copy is restricted to in-frame clones and leaves out a portion. The data contain about 73,000 clones, around 75% of them singletons. The material sequenced was PBMCs. The receptors come from a man in his 70s in good health and CMV-seronegative.

The V gene is TRBV6-6, the J gene TRBJ2-3; D is possibly TRBD1 (6 bases). Per germline, CDR1 MNHNY and CDR2 SVGAGI (reference sequence). This CDR3 has 15 residues. CDR3 bases: TGTGCTACGAACCGGGACATAATTGGACCAGATACGCAGTATTTT. Its translation: CATNRDIIGPDTQYF.

The J gene is TRBJ2-1, the V gene TRBV6-5; 9 nucleotides line up with TRBD2. The V gene's germline CDR1 is MNHEY and CDR2 SVGAGI. With 6 bases clipped from V and 9 bases from J, the junction kept 9 bases outside the gene matches. This CDR3 has 14 residues. CDR3 nucleotides: TGTGCCAGCAGCCCAGCGGGGGGAGCCCGTGAGCAGTTCTTC. Translated: CASSPAGGAREQFF.

This clone has just a few counts. The J gene is TRBJ2-3, the V gene TRBV6-1, with 11 positions matching TRBD2. Germline CDR1 MNHNS, CDR2 SASEGT. The V and J ends lost 1 base and 2 bases, in that order; junction bases with no gene match: 2. The CDR3 spans 16 residues. This chain's CDR3 is CASSEGTSGSTDTQYF. The CDR3, as DNA: TGTGCCAGCAGTGAAGGGACTAGCGGGTCCACAGATACGCAGTATTTT.

This clone was found a few times. The chain recombines TRBV6-5 with TRBJ1-1; 9 positions agree with TRBD1. There are 13 residues in the CDR3. Looked up from germline, CDR1 is MNHEY and CDR2 is SVGAGI. V shed 6 bases and J 4 bases; nucleotides not matched to a gene: 3. CDR3 residues: CASRVQGATEAFF. The CDR3 DNA sequence: TGTGCCAGCAGGGTACAGGGGGCCACTGAAGCTTTCTTT.

J is TRBJ1-5 and V is TRBV2, with D possibly TRBD1 on 6 matching bases. The CDR3 runs 16 residues. CDR1 SNHLY and CDR2 FYNNEI come from the germline V gene. The germline V and J ends were trimmed by 4 bases and 4 bases, with 17 bases remaining between them. The chain's CDR3 is CASSVGGAQGNQPQHF. As DNA, the CDR3 is TGTGCCAGCAGTGTGGGAGGGGCCCAGGGGAATCAGCCCCAGCATTTT.

The chain has TRBV7-2 and TRBJ1-4; 7 bases are shared with TRBD1. After removal of 6 bases from V and 3 bases from J, the junction contained 7 bases not matched to a gene. Germline CDR1 SGHTA, CDR2 FQGNSA. The CDR3 covers 15 residues. CDR3 amino acids: CASSFVQGPNEKLFF. DNA of the CDR3: TGTGCCAGCAGTTTCGTACAGGGGCCTAATGAAAAACTGTTTTTT. Full variable domain (rest looked up from reference TRBV7-2 and TRBJ1-4): GAGVSQSPSNKVTEKGKDVELRCDPISGHTALYWYRQSLGQGLEFLIYFQGNSAPDKSGLPSDRFSAERTGGSVSTLTIQRTQQEDSAVYLCASSFVQGPNEKLFFGSGTQLSVL.

The V call is TRBV11-2, the J call TRBJ2-7, with TRBD1 identical over 9 bases. Germline CDR1 is SGHAT and CDR2 is FQNNGV. The CDR3 is made up of 14 amino acids. V was pared by 4 bases and J by 6 bases, with 7 bases of the junction left unmatched. CDR3 sequence: CASSWDRVSAEQYF. In DNA form, the CDR3 reads TGTGCCAGCAGCTGGGACAGGGTGAGCGCCGAGCAGTACTTC.

Relative to its sample, this clone is medium-sized. The chain combines TRBV5-4 with TRBJ2-7; no definite D call. V lost 4 bases and J 5 bases, leaving 13 bases between the germline ends. This CDR3 has 13 amino acids. Germline loops: CDR1 SGHNT, CDR2 YYREEE (reference sequence). CDR3 residues: CASSPEWSDEQYF. DNA for the CDR3: TGTGCCAGCAGCCCCGAGTGGAGTGACGAGCAGTACTTC.

The chain couples TRBV7-9 to TRBJ1-1, with 9 bases matching TRBD1. After removal of 5 bases from V and 6 bases from J, the junction contained 7 bases not matched to a gene. This CDR3 has 14 residues. Looked up from germline, CDR1 is SEHNR and CDR2 is FQNEAQ (reference sequence). CDR3 protein: CASSQDTGGSEAFF. CDR3 nucleotide sequence: TGTGCCAGCAGCCAAGACACAGGGGGCTCTGAAGCTTTCTTT.

The rearrangement joins TRBV15 to TRBJ1-2; 9 nucleotides agree with TRBD1. The CDR3 runs to 15 residues. Germline V CDR1 and CDR2: LNHNV, YYDKDF (reference sequence). V dropped 0 bases and J dropped 5; count of bases not matched to a gene: 4. CDR3 amino acids: CATSREIGTGYGYTF. The CDR3 DNA reads as TGTGCCACCAGCAGAGAAATCGGGACAGGGTATGGCTACACCTTC.